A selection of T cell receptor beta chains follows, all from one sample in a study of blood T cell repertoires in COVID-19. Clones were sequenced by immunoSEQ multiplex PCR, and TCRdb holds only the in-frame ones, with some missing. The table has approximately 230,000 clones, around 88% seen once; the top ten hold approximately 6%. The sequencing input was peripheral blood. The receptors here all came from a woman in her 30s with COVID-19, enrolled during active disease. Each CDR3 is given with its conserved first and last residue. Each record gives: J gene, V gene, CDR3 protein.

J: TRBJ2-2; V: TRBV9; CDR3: CASSVDGFGELFF
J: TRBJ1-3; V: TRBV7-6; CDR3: CASSPEGAPGNTIYF
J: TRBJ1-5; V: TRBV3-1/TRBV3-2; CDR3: CASSQDLPGESQPQHF
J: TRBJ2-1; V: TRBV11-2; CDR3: CASVTGAHNEQFF
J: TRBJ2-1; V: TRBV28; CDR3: CASSFSGPSYNEQFF
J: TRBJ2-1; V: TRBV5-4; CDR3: CASSGGRREGYNEQFF
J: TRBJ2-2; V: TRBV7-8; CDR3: CASRTGTGNTGELFF
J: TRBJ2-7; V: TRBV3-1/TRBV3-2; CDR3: CASSHRGTSGGAYEQYF
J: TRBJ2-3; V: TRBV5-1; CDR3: CASSLERGGSTDTQYF
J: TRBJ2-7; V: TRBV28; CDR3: CASSSDSYEQYF
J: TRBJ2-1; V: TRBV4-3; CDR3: CASSQFGGLTPINNEQFF
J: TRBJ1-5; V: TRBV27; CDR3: CASSLGHNQPQHF
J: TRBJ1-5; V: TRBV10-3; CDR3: CAISVDSYNQPQHF
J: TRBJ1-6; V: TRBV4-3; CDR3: CASSRSTQGNDSPLHF
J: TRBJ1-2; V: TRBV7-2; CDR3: CASSFLAKGYTF
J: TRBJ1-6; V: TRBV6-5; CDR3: CASSYSNALNSPLHF
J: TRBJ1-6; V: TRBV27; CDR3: CASSLESAGRSPLHF
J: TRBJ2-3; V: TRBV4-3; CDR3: CASSQERTDTDTQYF
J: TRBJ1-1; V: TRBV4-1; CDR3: CASSNAWRGRSEAFF
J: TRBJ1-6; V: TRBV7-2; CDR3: CASSAQGAEISPLHF
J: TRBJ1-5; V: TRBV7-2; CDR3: CASSSPTGINQPQHF
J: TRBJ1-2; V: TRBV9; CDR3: CASSAPPVYGYTF
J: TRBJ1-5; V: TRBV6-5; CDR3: CASSRDISNQPQHF
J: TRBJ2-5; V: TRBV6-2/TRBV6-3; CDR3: CASSSGGSTETQYF
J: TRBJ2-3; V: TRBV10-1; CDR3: CASSEGDSSTDTQYF
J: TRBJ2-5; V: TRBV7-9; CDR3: CASSLGLETQYF
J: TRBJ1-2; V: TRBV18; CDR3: CASSPVAGTTTANHGYTF
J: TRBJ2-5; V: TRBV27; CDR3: CASTNRGGFQETQYF
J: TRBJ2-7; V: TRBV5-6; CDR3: CASSLGQGSSYEQYF
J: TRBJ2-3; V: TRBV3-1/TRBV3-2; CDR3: CASSQDPGLAVYFTDTQYF
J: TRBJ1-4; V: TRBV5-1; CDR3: CASSSHSPQPTNEKLFF
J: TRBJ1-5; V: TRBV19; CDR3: CASSLFGDRESNSNQPQHF
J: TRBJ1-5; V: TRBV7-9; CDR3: CASSFPGANQPQHF
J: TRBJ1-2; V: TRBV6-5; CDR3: CASSWRDGYTF
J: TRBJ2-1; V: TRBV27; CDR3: CASSLGTSGQFF
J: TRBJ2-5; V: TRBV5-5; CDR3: CASSFSRSAEKETQYF